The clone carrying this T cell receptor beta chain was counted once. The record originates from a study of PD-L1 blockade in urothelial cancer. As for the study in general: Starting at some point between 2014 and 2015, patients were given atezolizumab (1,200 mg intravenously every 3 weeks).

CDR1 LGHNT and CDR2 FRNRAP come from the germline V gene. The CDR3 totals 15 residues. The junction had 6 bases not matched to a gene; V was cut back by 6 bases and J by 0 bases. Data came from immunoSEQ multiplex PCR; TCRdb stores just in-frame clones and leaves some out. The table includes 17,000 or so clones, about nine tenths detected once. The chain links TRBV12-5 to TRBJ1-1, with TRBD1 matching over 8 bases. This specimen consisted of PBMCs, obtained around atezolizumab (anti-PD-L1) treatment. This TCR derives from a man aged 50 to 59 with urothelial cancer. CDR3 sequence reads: CASGRRRGLNTEAFF. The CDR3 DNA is TGTGCTAGTGGGCGACGCAGGGGGCTGAACACTGAAGCTTTCTTT. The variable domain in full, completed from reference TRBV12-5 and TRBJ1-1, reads DARVTQTPRHKVTEMGQEVTMRCQPILGHNTVFWYRQTMMQGLELLAYFRNRAPLDDSGMPKDRFSAEMPDATLATLKIQPSEPRDSAVYFCASGRRRGLNTEAFFGQGTRLTVV.